The rows below give T cell receptor beta chains drawn from one sample of a study of T cells in Graves' hyperthyroidism and ophthalmopathy. Each CDR3 protein is one row after TCRdb ran MiXCR on the multiplex PCR reads. The sample has about 700,000 distinct CDR3 sequences; approximately 14% are singletons. The source material was blood. The receptors stem from a woman between 18 and 29 years old with Graves' hyperthyroidism. Each CDR3 is given with its conserved first and last residue. Fields, in order: V gene, D gene, J gene, CDR3 protein. D genes are given only for firm matches.

TRBV5-4,TRBD1,TRBJ1-1,CASSSRGRTEAFF
TRBV13,.,TRBJ1-1,CASSVGLRPEAFF
TRBV4-1,TRBD2,TRBJ2-3,CASSQGILAGNTQYF
TRBV6-2/TRBV6-3,.,TRBJ2-5,CASSYRGFPQETQYF
TRBV6-5,TRBD1,TRBJ2-4,CASSYKGAAKNIQYF
TRBV25-1,.,TRBJ1-2,CASSEWPDSPYGYTF
TRBV10-2,TRBD2,TRBJ2-1,CASRGGPGNEQFF
TRBV27,.,TRBJ1-2,CASSKELEGQGVYGYTF
TRBV18,.,TRBJ1-4,CASTPGTNEKLVF
TRBV9,.,TRBJ2-7,CASSVDGGHLYEQYF
TRBV11-2,.,TRBJ1-2,CASSSLAGINYGYTF
TRBV6-5,TRBD2,TRBJ2-7,CASSSRGAGEYEQYF
TRBV10-3,TRBD1,TRBJ2-7,CAISVSGQYYEQYF
TRBV7-6,.,TRBJ2-1,CASSPGWMDGEQFF
TRBV10-3,.,TRBJ2-3,CAISPDSTDTQYF
TRBV20-1,.,TRBJ1-1,CSASPLMNTEAFF
TRBV11-3,.,TRBJ2-4,CASSLASKNIQYF
TRBV2,.,TRBJ1-1,CASSEAWTTEAFF
TRBV12-3/TRBV12-4,.,TRBJ2-7,CASSLGGPSYEQYF
TRBV2,.,TRBJ2-3,CANAQGADTQYF
TRBV20-1,.,TRBJ1-5,CSARTGLPNQPQHF
TRBV30,.,TRBJ2-1,CAWSVPAGIDEQFF
TRBV5-6,TRBD1,TRBJ1-1,CASSPGTGVEAFF
TRBV7-3,.,TRBJ2-7,CASSLTGSGEQYF
TRBV5-1,.,TRBJ1-1,CASSLLGKSNTEAFF
TRBV9,.,TRBJ1-6,CASSVNRADSPLHF
TRBV2,TRBD2,TRBJ2-1,CASVPGLAFNEQFF
TRBV28,.,TRBJ1-1,CASSSPTLRIPQAFF
TRBV20-1,TRBD2,TRBJ2-3,CSAPGTGTSGSTDTQYF
TRBV5-1,.,TRBJ2-1,CASSLASGYNEQFF
TRBV20-1,TRBD2,TRBJ2-1,CSATGIGSGRRSYNEQFF
TRBV6-5,.,TRBJ2-7,CASSFHPTAYEQYF
TRBV11-2,.,TRBJ2-7,CASSSLKGTVSYEQYF
TRBV6-6,.,TRBJ2-7,CASSYSRGVVYEQYF
TRBV27,TRBD2,TRBJ2-1,CASSSRRAGVRNEQFF
TRBV11-1,.,TRBJ1-4,CASSYTATNEKLFF
TRBV12-3/TRBV12-4,.,TRBJ2-5,CASSLHTGQETQYF
TRBV28,TRBD2,TRBJ2-7,CASSPGTSGRAGRRQYF
TRBV28,TRBD1,TRBJ2-2,CASTLPGQGTGELFF
TRBV18,.,TRBJ1-6,CASSPGANNSPLHF
TRBV7-2,.,TRBJ2-7,CASSFVGFSYEQYF
TRBV12-3/TRBV12-4,TRBD1,TRBJ2-7,CASTKGTGDYEQYF
TRBV3-1,TRBD2,TRBJ2-1,CASSERDYYNEQFF
TRBV27,.,TRBJ1-1,CASSFLTTGRENTEAFF
TRBV7-2,TRBD1,TRBJ1-1,CATGQVYTEAFF
TRBV4-1,.,TRBJ1-4,CASSQGLSWEEKLFF
TRBV29-1,TRBD2,TRBJ2-3,CSVDSTSGADTQYF
TRBV10-3,.,TRBJ2-7,CAISEGPPSYEQYF
TRBV19,.,TRBJ1-5,CASSIPLGREYNQPQHF
TRBV2,.,TRBJ2-3,CASSEYGGGTDTQYF
TRBV27,TRBD1,TRBJ1-4,CVSSSGTGGEKLFF
TRBV3-1,.,TRBJ2-7,CASSPGLVLNYEQYF
TRBV7-2,.,TRBJ1-1,CASSLGRHQAFF
TRBV11-2,TRBD1,TRBJ1-5,CASSHTGVVSNQPQHF
TRBV27,TRBD1,TRBJ2-7,CASSRETGAVLQYF
TRBV30,.,TRBJ1-3,CAWSGTATRRNTIYF
TRBV20-1,TRBD1,TRBJ1-4,CSASKGTGVNEKLFF